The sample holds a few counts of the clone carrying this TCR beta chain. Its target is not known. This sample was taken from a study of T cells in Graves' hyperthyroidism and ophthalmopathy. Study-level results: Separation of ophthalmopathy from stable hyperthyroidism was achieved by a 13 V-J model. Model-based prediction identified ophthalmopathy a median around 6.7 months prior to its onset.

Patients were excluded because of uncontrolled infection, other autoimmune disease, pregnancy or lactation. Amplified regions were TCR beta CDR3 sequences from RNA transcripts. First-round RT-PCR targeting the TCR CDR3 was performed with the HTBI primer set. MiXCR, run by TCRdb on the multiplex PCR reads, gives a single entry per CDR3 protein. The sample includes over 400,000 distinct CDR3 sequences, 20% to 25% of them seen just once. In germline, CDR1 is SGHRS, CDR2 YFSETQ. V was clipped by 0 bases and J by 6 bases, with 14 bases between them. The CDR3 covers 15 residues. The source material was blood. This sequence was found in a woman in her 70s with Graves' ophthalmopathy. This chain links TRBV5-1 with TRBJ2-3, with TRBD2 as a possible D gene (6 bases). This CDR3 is CASSLAGEGPDTQYF. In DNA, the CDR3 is TGCGCCAGCAGCTTGGCGGGAGAGGGGCCGGATACGCAGTATTTT. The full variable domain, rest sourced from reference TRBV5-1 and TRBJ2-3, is KAGVTQTPRYLIKTRGQQVTLSCSPISGHRSVSWYQQTPGQGLQFLFEYFSETQRNKGNFPGRFSGRQFSNSRSEMNVSTLELGDSALYLCASSLAGEGPDTQYFGPGTRLTVL.